This T cell receptor beta chain was identified during a study of CD8+ T cells in alopecia areata. Study findings and constraints: Clonality exceeded that of normal scalp in lesional scalp, most notably in alopecia totalis/universalis. Possibly because of HLA-related factors, TCR sharing was less clear across patients than in mice. Sequencing of scalp samples also includes resident alphabeta T cells from normal skin.

CDR1 is SEHNR and CDR2 is FQNEAQ in the germline V gene (reference sequence). CDR3 length equals 15 residues. Trimming left V 3 bases short and J 1 base short, with 12 bases between. This clone was detected a few times. The target antigen is unknown. Sorted populations comprised CD4+ and CD8+ T cells obtained from PBMCs. Sequencing used cDNA as its template, made by extracting RNA and reverse transcribing it. Profiling relied on immunoSEQ multiplex PCR, and the TCRdb table lists in-frame clones only, not all of them. Of some 200,000 clones listed, 45% to 70% are singletons. Sample: CD8+ T cells sorted from blood. The TCR sequence derives from a human donor in good health. The genes are TRBV7-9 and TRBJ1-1; D possibly corresponds to TRBD1 (5 bases). CDR3 sequence (DNA): TGTGCCAGCAGCTTGCCGGACATAACGAACACTGAAGCTTTCTTT. Protein: CASSLPDITNTEAFF.